Shown below are 29 T cell receptor beta chains from a single sample sequenced in a study of cytotoxic CD8 clonotypes in ibrutinib-treated CLL. The table came from immunoSEQ multiplex PCR; TCRdb's copy has only in-frame clones and leaves some out. The sample lists about 21,000 clones; approximately 69% were seen once. Sequencing was performed on PBMCs, taken before ibrutinib treatment. The receptors derive from a human donor with chronic lymphocytic leukemia.

This CDR3 is CASSPGQGPDTQYF. The DNA for the CDR3 is TGTGCCAGCAGCCCCGGACAGGGGCCAGATACGCAGTATTTT. The chain links TRBV7-2 to TRBJ2-3; 9 positions match TRBD1. The V and J ends lost 5 bases and 4 bases, in that order; junction bases with no gene match: 4. CDR1 is SGHTA, CDR2 FQGNSA, per germline. CDR3 size: 14 residues.

This chain connects TRBV7-9 to TRBJ1-2; D possibly corresponds to TRBD1 (5 bases). Trimming pared 0 bases from V and 4 bases from J, leaving 12 bases between. Germline CDR1 SEHNR, CDR2 FQNEAQ (reference sequence). CDR3 size: 15 residues. This chain's CDR3 is CASSLAGAQSYGYTF. In nucleotides, the CDR3 is TGTGCCAGCAGCTTAGCCGGGGCTCAGAGCTATGGCTACACCTTC.

CDR3 region: CASSSGGGNTGELFF. CDR3 coding DNA: TGTGCCAGCAGCTCAGGAGGAGGGAACACCGGGGAGCTGTTTTTT. The chain couples TRBV7-2 to TRBJ2-2, with a weak D call TRBD2 (5 bases). The V gene's germline CDR1 is SGHTA and CDR2 FQGNSA. The ends were cut back, 4 bases at V and 1 base at J, with 10 bases in the middle. The CDR3 contains 15 residues.

This clone was observed a handful of times. The chain joins TRBV27 to TRBJ2-7; 11 bases line up with TRBD1. The CDR3 extends over 15 amino acids. V lost 4 bases, J lost 2 bases, and 4 bases stayed unmatched. Germline values: CDR1 MNHEY, CDR2 SMNVEV (reference sequence). The CDR3: CASSSKGQGAYEQYF. CDR3 DNA sequence: TGTGCCAGCAGTTCAAAGGGACAGGGGGCCTACGAGCAGTACTTC.

This chain uses TRBV30 with TRBJ2-7; D is unresolved. The length of the CDR3 is 15 residues. V lost 2 bases and J 3 bases, leaving 17 bases between the germline ends. CDR1 GTSNPN and CDR2 SVGIG come from the germline V gene (reference sequence). The CDR3 is CAWSSRQDLHYEQYF. CDR3 sequence (DNA): TGTGCCTGGAGTTCTAGACAAGACTTGCACTACGAGCAGTACTTC.

This clone is classed as medium-sized. The chain carries TRBV18 and TRBJ2-7, with 8 bases aligning to TRBD2. Looked up from germline, CDR1 is KGHSH and CDR2 is LQKENI. The CDR3 runs 17 residues. The V gene end was trimmed by 3 bases and the J gene end by 0 bases; junction bases not matched to a gene: 10. The CDR3 coding sequence is TGTGCCAGCTCACCTAGTTACGGGGGGGAGAGCTCCTACGAGCAGTACTTC. Amino acids: CASSPSYGGESSYEQYF. The entire variable domain, with the rest obtained from reference TRBV18 and TRBJ2-7, is as follows: NAGVMQNPRHLVRRRGQEARLRCSPMKGHSHVYWYRQLPEEGLKFMVYLQKENIIDESGMPKERFSAEFPKEGPSILRIQQVVRGDSAAYFCASSPSYGGESSYEQYFGPGTRLTVT.

In this sample, this clone is medium-sized. The rearrangement links TRBV5-1 to TRBJ2-5, with D possibly matching TRBD2 (6 bases). Trimming cost V 4 bases and J 7 bases, with 14 bases left between them. This CDR3 is 13 amino acids long. Looked up from germline, CDR1 is SGHRS and CDR2 is YFSETQ. DNA of the CDR3: TGCGCCAGCAGCGGGGGAGGCGAAACGACCCAGTACTTC. Amino acid sequence: CASSGGGETTQYF.

The chain is built from TRBV7-2 and TRBJ2-5, with 14 bases identical to TRBD2. The germline V gene has CDR1 SGHTA and CDR2 FQGNSA. The CDR3 loop spans 16 amino acids. Trimming took 5 bases from V and 5 from J; bases not matched to a gene: 7. CDR3 region: CASSPRLAGGRETQYF. In DNA, the CDR3 is TGTGCCAGCAGCCCACGACTAGCGGGAGGGAGGGAGACCCAGTACTTC.

V is TRBV28 and J is TRBJ2-5; TRBD2 is a possible D gene (6 bases). V was pared by 8 bases and J by 1 base, with 11 bases between. The CDR3 runs to 13 residues. CDR1 is MDHEN, CDR2 SYDVKM, per germline. Here the CDR3 reads CASDGGIQETQYF. CDR3 bases: TGTGCCAGCGACGGGGGAATCCAAGAGACCCAGTACTTC.

This clone has a single count. V and J are TRBV4-2 and TRBJ2-3, with 9 bases fitting TRBD2. The germline CDR1 and CDR2 sequences are LGHNA and YNFKEQ. This CDR3 spans 15 amino acids. Losses at the gene ends were 1 base for V and 5 bases for J; bases not matched to a gene: 4. This CDR3 reads CASSQGPSGEDTQYF. The DNA of the CDR3 is TGTGCCAGCAGCCAAGGACCTAGCGGGGAAGATACGCAGTATTTT.

The rearrangement links TRBV7-9 to TRBJ2-5; unclear D gene. Trimming stripped 1 base from V and 1 base from J, with 13 bases between. The length of the CDR3 is 16 residues. Germline values: CDR1 SEHNR, CDR2 FQNEAQ (reference sequence). CDR3 coding DNA: TGTGCCAGCAGCTTAGGTGCCCCCGCCTCCCAAGAGACCCAGTACTTC. This encodes CASSLGAPASQETQYF.

This rearrangement joins TRBV7-9 to TRBJ2-2; D may be TRBD1 or TRBD2 (6 bases each). The length of the CDR3 is 15 residues. Germline CDR1 SEHNR, CDR2 FQNEAQ (reference sequence). Trimming removed 3 bases from V and 4 bases from J, with 12 bases in between. In nucleotides, the CDR3 is TGTGCCAGCAGCTTTCCAGGGGAGGTCACCGGGGAGCTGTTTTTT. It encodes CASSFPGEVTGELFF.

The chain combines TRBV28 with TRBJ2-6; a possible D gene is TRBD1 (6 bases). V was pared by 4 bases and J by 1 base, with 11 bases between. The length of the CDR3 is 16 residues. Germline values: CDR1 MDHEN, CDR2 SYDVKM. The CDR3 is CASSSPGQSGANVLTF. The CDR3, as DNA: TGTGCCAGCAGTTCCCCAGGACAGTCTGGGGCCAACGTCCTGACTTTC.

This clone was seen a handful of times. The chain joins TRBV6-1 to TRBJ1-2; 8 bases map to TRBD1. V trimming: 3 bases; J trimming: 7 bases; junction bases outside the gene matches: 13. This CDR3 is built from 16 residues. CDR1 and CDR2 (germline): MNHNS, SASEGT. In DNA, the CDR3 is TGTGCCAGCAGTGATCAGGACAGGGTTTTTTTAGGTGGCTACACCTTC. Translated: CASSDQDRVFLGGYTF.

This rearrangement joins TRBV10-3 to TRBJ2-2; TRBD1 aligns across 10 bases. The V and J ends lost 4 bases and 3 bases, in that order; junction bases with no gene match: 5. This CDR3 is 16 amino acids long. Germline V CDR1 and CDR2: ENHRY, SYGVKD. The CDR3 coding sequence is TGTGCCATCAGTGGTCCCGGGACAGGGGACACCGGGGAGCTGTTTTTT. It is translated as CAISGPGTGDTGELFF.

The genes are TRBV7-9 and TRBJ2-3; tentative D call: TRBD2 (5 bases). CDR3 length: 15 amino acids. Trimming took off 5 bases at V and 1 base at J, with 13 bases between the two ends. Per germline, CDR1 SEHNR and CDR2 FQNEAQ (reference sequence). The CDR3 DNA reads as TGTGCCAGCAGCCCCGGGGTTACGGGCACAGATACGCAGTATTTT. This gives the protein CASSPGVTGTDTQYF.

The V and J genes are TRBV6-6 and TRBJ2-7, with D perhaps TRBD1 (5 bases). Germline-derived CDR1 and CDR2 are MNHNY and SVGAGI (reference sequence). V was trimmed by 1 base and J by 5 bases, leaving 12 bases between them. The CDR3 spans 14 residues. The DNA of the CDR3 is TGTGCCAGCAGTTACTTCCAGGGTGCCGACGAGCAGTACTTC. It translates to CASSYFQGADEQYF.

This chain joins TRBV5-4 and TRBJ1-2; 10 bases are a match to TRBD1. This CDR3 region has 14 residues. Germline assignment: CDR1 SGHNT and CDR2 YYREEE (reference sequence). V trimming: 6 bases; J trimming: 7 bases; junction bases outside the gene matches: 9. CDR3: CASTRDRGSLGYTF. The CDR3 nucleotides read TGTGCCAGCACGCGGGACAGGGGAAGCCTTGGCTACACCTTC.

The rearrangement links TRBV11-2 to TRBJ2-4; D may be TRBD1 or TRBD2 (6 bases each). From germline, CDR1 is SGHAT and CDR2 FQNNGV. With 9 bases removed from V and 5 bases from J, the gap between germline ends came to 11 bases. This CDR3 region has 12 residues. The CDR3 region is CASRGDQNIQYF. The CDR3 DNA reads as TGTGCCAGTAGGGGGGACCAAAACATTCAGTACTTC.

This clone was picked up one time. The chain joins TRBV7-9 to TRBJ2-2; 7 bases line up with TRBD1. Germline values: CDR1 SEHNR, CDR2 FQNEAQ (reference sequence). The CDR3 has 16 amino acids. With V trimmed by 4 bases and J by 3 bases, 8 bases remained unmatched. CDR3 loop: CASSSRQGWDTGELFF. In DNA, the CDR3 is TGTGCCAGCAGCTCTCGACAGGGTTGGGACACCGGGGAGCTGTTTTTT.

The V and J genes are TRBV2 and TRBJ2-3; TRBD2 matches at 7 bases. The ends lost 7 bases at V and 3 bases at J; junction bases unmatched: 4. CDR3 length equals 13 residues. The germline gives CDR1 SNHLY, CDR2 FYNNEI. This CDR3 reads CASKELATDTQYF. The DNA of the CDR3 is TGTGCCAGCAAAGAACTAGCGACAGATACGCAGTATTTT.

The chain uses TRBV28 and TRBJ2-5, with 10 bases lining up with TRBD1. The ends lost 5 bases at V and 0 bases at J; junction bases unmatched: 6. Per the germline V gene, CDR1 is MDHEN and CDR2 is SYDVKM. This CDR3 has 16 residues. The CDR3 loop is CASSLTGTGDQETQYF. The CDR3 DNA follows: TGTGCCAGCAGTCTAACTGGGACAGGGGACCAAGAGACCCAGTACTTC.

The CDR3 sequence is CATSREGGGAGWLANVLTF. CDR3 DNA: TGTGCCACCAGCAGGGAAGGAGGGGGGGCCGGGTGGCTAGCCAACGTCCTGACTTTC. This chain connects TRBV15 to TRBJ2-6; possible D gene TRBD2, 7 bases. The V end was cut by 3 bases, the J end by 7 bases, with 25 bases between. The CDR3 spans 19 residues. Germline-derived CDR1 and CDR2 are LNHNV and YYDKDF (reference sequence).

Comment on this clone: At one boundary the junction diverges from the germline segment, which might be a read error. V is TRBV7-8 and J is TRBJ2-1; 7 positions agree with TRBD2. The germline CDR1 and CDR2 sequences are SGHVS and FQNEAQ. This CDR3 spans 16 amino acids. CDR3 nucleotide sequence: TGTGCCAGCAGGTTAGAGTGGCTAGCGGTGGGCAATGAGCAGTTCTTC. Residues: CASRLEWLAVGNEQFF.

V and J are TRBV5-4 and TRBJ2-7; 7 bases align to TRBD1. With V trimmed by 4 bases and J by 0 bases, 10 bases remained unmatched. This CDR3 has 16 residues. The germline V gene has CDR1 SGHNT and CDR2 YYREEE (reference sequence). The CDR3 here is CASSHATGAPSYEQYF. CDR3 in DNA: TGTGCCAGCAGCCACGCAACAGGGGCCCCCTCCTACGAGCAGTACTTC.

The chain's CDR3 is CASNRVLATEQFF. DNA of the CDR3: TGTGCCAGCAATCGAGTACTAGCCACTGAGCAGTTCTTC. V usage is TRBV2 and J usage is TRBJ2-1, with a possible D match to TRBD2 (6 bases). The CDR3 runs to 13 residues. V lost 7 bases and J 9 bases, leaving 16 bases between the germline ends. The germline V gene has CDR1 SNHLY and CDR2 FYNNEI.

The V call is TRBV6-5, the J call TRBJ2-7, with TRBD1 identical over 7 bases. The CDR3 is 12 residues long. V lost 9 bases to trimming and J lost 5 bases; unmatched junction nucleotides: 7. CDR1 is MNHEY and CDR2 is SVGAGI in the germline V gene. The CDR3 nucleotides are TGTGCCAGGAACGACAGGGTCCACGAGCAGTACTTC. Residues: CARNDRVHEQYF.

This clone was observed a handful of times. The sample contains more than one DNA sequence encoding this CDR3. The rearrangement links TRBV5-1 to TRBJ2-5; D could derive from TRBD1 or TRBD2 (5 bases each). Germline V gene sequence: CDR1 SGHRS, CDR2 YFSETQ. V was trimmed by 0 bases and J by 5 bases, leaving 11 bases between them. This CDR3 comprises 14 residues. The CDR3 protein is CASSLAGRRETQYF. CDR3 in DNA: TGCGCCAGCAGCTTGGCGGGGCGCCGGGAGACCCAGTACTTC.

This clone was seen a handful of times. This chain connects TRBV7-2 to TRBJ2-2, with 10 bases lining up with TRBD2. This CDR3 contains 17 residues. V shed 4 bases, J shed 6 bases, and the junction held 11 bases outside the gene matches. CDR1 and CDR2 from the germline V gene are SGHTA and FQGNSA. CDR3 sequence: CASSSELAGVGAGELFF. CDR3 DNA sequence: TGTGCCAGCAGCTCTGAGCTAGCGGGAGTTGGGGCCGGGGAGCTGTTTTTT.